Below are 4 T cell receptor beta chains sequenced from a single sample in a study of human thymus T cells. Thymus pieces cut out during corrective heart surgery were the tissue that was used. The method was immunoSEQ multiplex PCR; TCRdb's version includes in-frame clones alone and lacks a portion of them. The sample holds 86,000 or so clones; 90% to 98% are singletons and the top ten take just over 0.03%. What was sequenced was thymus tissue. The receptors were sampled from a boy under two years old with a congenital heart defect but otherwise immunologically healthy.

DNA of the CDR3: TGTGCCAGCAGCCCTTACAATGAGCAGTTCTTC. Residues: CASSPYNEQFF. V usage is TRBV7-6 and J usage is TRBJ2-1; no definite D call. Germline CDR1 SGHVS, CDR2 FNYEAQ. The CDR3 has 11 amino acids. The V and J ends lost 5 bases and 4 bases respectively, with 3 bases between them.

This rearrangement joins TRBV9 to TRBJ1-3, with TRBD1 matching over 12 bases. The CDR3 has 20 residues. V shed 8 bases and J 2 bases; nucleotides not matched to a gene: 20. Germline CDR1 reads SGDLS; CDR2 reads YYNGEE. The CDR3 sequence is CASHFHSRDRGRPPGNTIYF. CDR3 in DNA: TGTGCCAGTCACTTCCACTCGCGGGACAGGGGGCGACCCCCTGGAAACACCATATATTTT.

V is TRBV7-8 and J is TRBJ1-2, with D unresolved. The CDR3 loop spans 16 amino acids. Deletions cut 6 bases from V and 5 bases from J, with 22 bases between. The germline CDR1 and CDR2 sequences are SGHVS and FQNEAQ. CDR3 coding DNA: TGTGCCAGCAGGGAGATAGTGAGGCGCGGACCGTATGGCTACACCTTC. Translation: CASREIVRRGPYGYTF.

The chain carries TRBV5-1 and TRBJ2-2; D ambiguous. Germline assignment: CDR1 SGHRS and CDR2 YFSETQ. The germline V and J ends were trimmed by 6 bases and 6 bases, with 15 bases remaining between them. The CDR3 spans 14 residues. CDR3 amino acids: CASIKGSEAGELFF. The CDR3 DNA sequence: TGCGCCAGCATTAAGGGAAGTGAGGCCGGGGAGCTGTTTTTT.